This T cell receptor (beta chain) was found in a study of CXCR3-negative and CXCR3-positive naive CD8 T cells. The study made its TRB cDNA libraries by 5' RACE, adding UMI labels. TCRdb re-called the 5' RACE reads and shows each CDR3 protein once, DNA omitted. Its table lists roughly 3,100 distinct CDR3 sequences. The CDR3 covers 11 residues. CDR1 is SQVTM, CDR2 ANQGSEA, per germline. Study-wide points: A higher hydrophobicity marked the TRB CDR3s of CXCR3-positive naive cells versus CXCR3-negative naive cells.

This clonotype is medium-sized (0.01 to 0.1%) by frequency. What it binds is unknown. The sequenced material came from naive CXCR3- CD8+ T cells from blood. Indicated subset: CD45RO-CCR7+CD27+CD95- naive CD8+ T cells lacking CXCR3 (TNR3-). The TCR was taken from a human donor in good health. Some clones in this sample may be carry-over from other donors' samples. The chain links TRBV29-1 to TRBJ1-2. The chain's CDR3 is CSGTGNYGYTF.